A single sample is the source of the 2 T cell receptor beta chains below, sequenced in a study of T cell responses to AZD1222 COVID-19 vaccine. Clones were sequenced by immunoSEQ multiplex PCR, and TCRdb holds only the in-frame ones, with some missing. The sample includes approximately 100,000 clones, under 90% of them seen just once. The sequencing used peripheral blood, collected on day 0 of MenACWY control vaccination. These receptor sequences come from an adult in good health.

This clone appeared a few times. The rearrangement links TRBV4-3 to TRBJ2-2; TRBD2 matches 9 bases. Looked up from germline, CDR1 is LGHNA and CDR2 is YSLEER. V lost 1 base, J lost 6 bases, and 9 bases stayed unmatched. This CDR3 contains 17 residues. The CDR3 sequence is CASSQAWRGGSSGELFF. For the CDR3, the DNA is TGCGCCAGCAGCCAAGCATGGCGGGGGGGCTCGTCCGGGGAGCTGTTTTTT.

V usage is TRBV7-9 and J usage is TRBJ1-2; D gene unclear. The germline gives CDR1 SEHNR, CDR2 FQNEAQ (reference sequence). V shed 3 bases and J shed 7 bases, with 21 bases lying between them. The CDR3 sequence is 16 residues long. The DNA for the CDR3 is TGTGCCAGCAGCTTTTCACCCTCCCCTTCGGGTGGTGGCTACACCTTC. Its protein is CASSFSPSPSGGGYTF.